The 27 T cell receptor beta chains below all came from one sample that was sequenced in a study of blood T cell repertoires in COVID-19. Only in-frame clones appear in the TCRdb table, and some are missing; sequencing was by immunoSEQ multiplex PCR. There are around 300,000 clones in the sample; around 88% occur only once, and 1.5% to 2% lies in the top ten. The sequenced sample was peripheral blood. The receptor set was obtained from a woman in her 30s with COVID-19, enrolled during active disease.

The CDR3 coding sequence is TGCGCCAGCAGCCAAGACCAGGGGCCCAATGAAAAACTGTTTTTT. Its translation is CASSQDQGPNEKLFF. This chain uses TRBV4-3 with TRBJ1-4, with D maybe TRBD1 (6 bases). The germline CDR1 and CDR2 sequences are LGHNA and YSLEER. The CDR3 totals 15 residues. Trimming took off 0 bases at V and 5 bases at J, with 10 bases between the two ends.

The chain recombines TRBV5-6 with TRBJ1-2, with 7 bases identical to TRBD1. CDR3 size: 15 residues. Trimming took 3 bases from V and 2 from J; bases not matched to a gene: 7. CDR1 and CDR2 (germline): SGHDT, YYEEEE. The CDR3 loop is CASSSMMTGNYGYTF. Written as DNA, the CDR3 is TGTGCCAGCAGCTCAATGATGACAGGGAACTATGGCTACACCTTC.

This chain joins TRBV5-1 and TRBJ2-5, with 7 bases fitting TRBD1. This CDR3 is 14 amino acids long. V was pared by 3 bases and J by 1 base, with 3 bases of the junction left unmatched. The germline gives CDR1 SGHRS, CDR2 YFSETQ. Written as DNA, the CDR3 is TGCGCCAGCAGCTCGGGACAGCTCCAAGAGACCCAGTACTTC. This gives the protein CASSSGQLQETQYF. The full variable domain, in which reference TRBV5-1 and TRBJ2-5 provide the parts outside the CDR3, is KAGVTQTPRYLIKTRGQQVTLSCSPISGHRSVSWYQQTPGQGLQFLFEYFSETQRNKGNFPGRFSGRQFSNSRSEMNVSTLELGDSALYLCASSSGQLQETQYFGPGTRLLVL.

The rearrangement links TRBV11-3 to TRBJ2-7; TRBD2 matches 7 bases. With 1 base clipped from V and 0 bases from J, the junction kept 3 bases outside the gene matches. Germline V gene sequence: CDR1 SGHNT, CDR2 YENEEA. The CDR3 has 15 residues. This chain's CDR3 is CASSLAAGLSYEQYF. In DNA, the CDR3 is TGTGCCAGCAGCTTAGCAGCGGGGCTCTCCTACGAGCAGTACTTC. The full variable domain, completed using reference TRBV11-3 and TRBJ2-7, is EAGVVQSPRYKIIEKKQPVAFWCNPISGHNTLYWYLQNLGQGPELLIRYENEEAVDDSQLPKDRFSAERLKGVDSTLKIQPAELGDSAVYLCASSLAAGLSYEQYFGPGTRLTVT.

The chain's CDR3 is CACTPGQGLREQYF. The CDR3 nucleotides are TGTGCCTGCACGCCGGGACAGGGGTTGCGGGAGCAGTACTTC. The chain carries TRBV30 and TRBJ2-7; 10 bases map to TRBD1. There are 14 residues in the CDR3. The trim removed 6 bases at V and 7 bases at J, leaving 12 bases unmatched. Germline V gene lookup returns CDR1 GTSNPN and CDR2 SVGIG (reference sequence).

Only a few counts were recorded for this clone. The rearrangement joins TRBV6-5 to TRBJ1-1, with 8 bases identical to TRBD1. V was pared by 5 bases and J by 3 bases, with 5 bases of the junction left unmatched. From germline, CDR1 is MNHEY and CDR2 SVGAGI. The CDR3 extends over 14 amino acids. The CDR3, as DNA: TGTGCCAGCAGTCGACAGGGGAAGTACACTGAAGCTTTCTTT. This sequence encodes CASSRQGKYTEAFF.

This rearrangement joins TRBV19 to TRBJ1-2; perhaps TRBD1 as D (6 bases). V was clipped by 4 bases and J by 7 bases, with 16 bases between them. In germline, CDR1 is LNHDA, CDR2 SQIVND (reference sequence). This CDR3 has 14 residues. The CDR3 loop reads CASSSQGFMGGYTF. The CDR3 bases are TGTGCCAGTAGTAGTCAGGGGTTCATGGGTGGCTACACCTTC.

CDR3 region: CASSKRGEQFF. In DNA form, the CDR3 reads TGTGCCAGTAGTAAGAGAGGTGAGCAGTTCTTC. V usage is TRBV19 and J usage is TRBJ2-1, with D hard to call. The germline V gene has CDR1 LNHDA and CDR2 SQIVND (reference sequence). Trimming cost V 4 bases and J 9 bases, with 7 bases left between them. This CDR3 comprises 11 residues. The full variable domain, its missing parts supplied by reference TRBV19 and TRBJ2-1, is DGGITQSPKYLFRKEGQNVTLSCEQNLNHDAMYWYRQDPGQGLRLIYYSQIVNDFQKGDIAEGYSVSREKKESFPLTVTSAQKNPTAFYLCASSKRGEQFFGPGTRLTVL.

The rearrangement links TRBV19 to TRBJ2-1; TRBD2 agrees at 14 bases. This CDR3 region has 17 residues. The V segment lost 3 bases and the J segment 0 bases; nucleotides outside the gene matches: 1. Germline CDR1 and CDR2: LNHDA and SQIVND (reference sequence). CDR3 nucleotide sequence: TGTGCCAGTAGTATGGGACTAGCGGGGGCCTCCTACAATGAGCAGTTCTTC. Encoded protein: CASSMGLAGASYNEQFF.

V and J are TRBV19 and TRBJ2-1; 7 bases line up with TRBD2. The trim removed 3 bases at V and 8 bases at J, leaving 10 bases unmatched. The CDR3 contains 15 residues. Germline V gives CDR1 LNHDA, CDR2 SQIVND (reference sequence). The DNA for the CDR3 is TGTGCCAGTAGTATTGGGCAGGGAGGGTTTGATGAGCAGTTCTTC. Protein product: CASSIGQGGFDEQFF.

The rearrangement joins TRBV2 to TRBJ2-4; the match to TRBD1 covers 10 bases. The germline CDR1 and CDR2 sequences are SNHLY and FYNNEI. This CDR3 region has 16 residues. J lost 4 bases, V lost 2 bases, and 5 bases had no gene match. The CDR3 DNA reads as TGTGCCAGCAGTGAATTAGGGACAGGGGATAAAAACATTCAGTACTTC. This sequence encodes CASSELGTGDKNIQYF.

The V gene is TRBV27, the J gene TRBJ2-1, with TRBD2 matching over 9 bases. Trimming cost V 6 bases and J 4 bases; bases outside gene matches: 7. Germline loops: CDR1 MNHEY, CDR2 SMNVEV (reference sequence). The CDR3 extends over 15 amino acids. The DNA of the CDR3 is TGTGCCAGCAGCCTTTCTAGCGGGGCATACAATGAGCAGTTCTTC. Its translation: CASSLSSGAYNEQFF.

This clone came up once. V is TRBV3-1 (or the pseudogene TRBV3-2) and J is TRBJ2-2; 13 bases align to TRBD2. Germline V gene data show CDR1 as LGHDT and CDR2 as YNNKEL (reference sequence). This CDR3 is 19 amino acids long. Trimming took 0 bases from V and 3 from J; bases not matched to a gene: 7. In DNA form, the CDR3 reads TGTGCCAGCAGCCAAGAGGCAACTAGCGGGGGGGCCTACACCGGGGAGCTGTTTTTT. This translates into CASSQEATSGGAYTGELFF.

The genes are TRBV2 and TRBJ1-2; 11 nucleotides line up with TRBD1. The germline V gene has CDR1 SNHLY and CDR2 FYNNEI. This CDR3 contains 15 residues. J gave up 4 bases and V 7 bases, and 8 bases lay outside the gene matches. The CDR3 DNA sequence: TGTGCCAGCACCACTGGACAGGGGGCCCTCTATGGCTACACCTTC. As protein: CASTTGQGALYGYTF.

Only one count was recorded for this clone. The chain uses TRBV27 and TRBJ2-7; 7 bases are a match to TRBD1. The CDR3 spans 15 residues. From germline, CDR1 is MNHEY and CDR2 SMNVEV (reference sequence). With 0 bases clipped from V and 5 bases from J, the junction kept 7 bases outside the gene matches. As DNA, the CDR3 is TGTGCCAGCAGTTTATCGGGAAGAGGGGGCAACGAGCAGTACTTC. This sequence encodes CASSLSGRGGNEQYF.

The rearrangement uses TRBV5-1 and TRBJ2-7, with 12 bases matching TRBD2. V shed 6 bases and J 9 bases; nucleotides not matched to a gene: 7. CDR1 is SGHRS and CDR2 is YFSETQ in the germline V gene. The CDR3 extends over 13 amino acids. The CDR3 DNA reads as TGCGCCAGCAAGACTAGCGGGGGTCTTGGGCAGTACTTC. Translated, it gives CASKTSGGLGQYF. The complete variable domain, with remaining parts taken from reference TRBV5-1 and TRBJ2-7, reads KAGVTQTPRYLIKTRGQQVTLSCSPISGHRSVSWYQQTPGQGLQFLFEYFSETQRNKGNFPGRFSGRQFSNSRSEMNVSTLELGDSALYLCASKTSGGLGQYFGPGTRLTVT.

The V and J genes are TRBV5-4 and TRBJ1-1; TRBD1 aligns across 8 bases. Germline assignment: CDR1 SGHNT and CDR2 YYREEE (reference sequence). The CDR3 runs to 13 residues. V lost 4 bases, J lost 7 bases, and 6 bases stayed unmatched. As DNA, the CDR3 is TGTGCCAGCAGCCCCCAGGGGGCGGTTGAAGCTTTCTTT. Residues: CASSPQGAVEAFF.

The sample holds one count of this clone. The V call is TRBV27, the J call TRBJ1-5; D unresolved. Germline V gives CDR1 MNHEY, CDR2 SMNVEV (reference sequence). This CDR3 is 18 amino acids long. V was cut by 7 bases and J by 4 bases, with 26 bases left in between. The CDR3, as DNA: TGTGCCAGCAATCCTCGGAGGGTCCCTATGGTCCTAAATCAGCCCCAGCATTTT. It yields the protein CASNPRRVPMVLNQPQHF.

The chain combines TRBV9 with TRBJ1-6; 7 nucleotides match TRBD1. The CDR3 extends over 16 amino acids. Germline V gene sequence: CDR1 SGDLS, CDR2 YYNGEE. With V trimmed by 7 bases and J by 9 bases, 16 bases remained unmatched. The CDR3 DNA reads TGTGCCAGCGCGACGCATCGACAGGGAGGTGGTTCACCCCTCCACTTT. This gives the protein CASATHRQGGGSPLHF.

J is TRBJ1-1 and V is TRBV15; TRBD1 matches 8 bases. The V gene's germline CDR1 is LNHNV and CDR2 YYDKDF (reference sequence). J lost 4 bases, V lost 3 bases, and 7 bases had no gene match. The CDR3 contains 15 residues. The CDR3 protein is CATSRKTGGGTEAFF. The CDR3 coding sequence is TGTGCCACCAGCAGGAAAACAGGGGGAGGCACTGAAGCTTTCTTT.

CDR3 sequence: CASSQGPTEGSPLHF. DNA for the CDR3: TGTGCCAGCAGCCAAGGACCAACGGAGGGTTCACCCCTCCACTTT. The rearrangement links TRBV3-1 (or the pseudogene TRBV3-2) to TRBJ1-6; unclear D gene. CDR3 length: 15 residues. CDR1 and CDR2 (germline): LGHDT, YNNKEL (reference sequence). Trimming pared 1 base from V and 9 bases from J, leaving 13 bases between.

The V gene is TRBV11-2, the J gene TRBJ2-2; D unclear. V was clipped by 1 base and J by 8 bases, with 14 bases between them. Per the germline V gene, CDR1 is SGHAT and CDR2 is FQNNGV. The CDR3 has 15 residues. The CDR3: CASSLGATLAGELFF. The CDR3 DNA sequence: TGTGCCAGCAGCTTAGGGGCAACTTTGGCGGGGGAGCTGTTTTTT.

The chain joins TRBV29-1 to TRBJ2-7, with 8 bases aligning to TRBD1. After removal of 6 bases from V and 4 bases from J, the junction contained 5 bases not matched to a gene. Germline-derived CDR1 and CDR2 are SQVTM and ANQGSEA. CDR3 length: 12 residues. CDR3 coding DNA: TGCAGCGTCCGGGACAGGACGTACGAGCAGTACTTC. It is translated as CSVRDRTYEQYF.

The chain combines TRBV24-1 with TRBJ2-2; TRBD1 matches 9 bases. CDR1 is KGHDR and CDR2 is SFDVKD in the germline V gene. Trimming cost V 3 bases and J 5 bases; bases outside gene matches: 3. The CDR3 covers 15 residues. The CDR3 DNA is TGTGCCACCAGTGATACAGGGGGCCTTACCGGGGAGCTGTTTTTT. This sequence encodes CATSDTGGLTGELFF.

The V and J genes are TRBV28 and TRBJ2-1, with TRBD2 matching over 7 bases. This CDR3 is 14 amino acids long. Germline assignment: CDR1 MDHEN and CDR2 SYDVKM. The J segment lost 8 bases and the V segment lost 2 bases, leaving 6 bases of the junction unmatched. DNA of the CDR3: TGTGCCAGCAGTTTACGGGACTACATCGATGAGCAGTTCTTC. It codes for CASSLRDYIDEQFF. Based on the CDR3 plus reference TRBV28 and TRBJ2-1, the full variable domain is DVKVTQSSRYLVKRTGEKVFLECVQDMDHENMFWYRQDPGLGLRLIYFSYDVKMKEKGDIPEGYSVSREKKERFSLILESASTNQTSMYLCASSLRDYIDEQFFGPGTRLTVL.

V is TRBV28 and J is TRBJ2-3; TRBD2 aligns across 8 bases. Germline CDR1 and CDR2: MDHEN and SYDVKM. V shed 3 bases and J 1 base; nucleotides not matched to a gene: 9. The CDR3 sequence is 17 residues long. CDR3 coding DNA: TGTGCCAGCAGTTTCCGGGGGACTAGGTTAGGCACAGATACGCAGTATTTT. Its protein is CASSFRGTRLGTDTQYF.

This chain joins TRBV3-1 (or the pseudogene TRBV3-2) and TRBJ1-2, with TRBD1 matching over 7 bases. Unmatched junction bases numbered 3, after V lost 4 bases and J lost 4 bases. The CDR3 loop spans 13 amino acids. Germline CDR1 and CDR2: LGHDT and YNNKEL (reference sequence). The CDR3: CASSRGTVYGYTF. DNA of the CDR3: TGTGCCAGCAGCCGAGGGACAGTCTATGGCTACACCTTC.